This T cell receptor beta chain was profiled in a study of T-cell reconstitution after alpha-beta-depleted transplantation in children. Construction of the TCRbeta library involved unique molecular identifiers. TCRdb re-called the PCR reads with MiXCR, one entry per CDR3 protein. The sample has approximately 250,000 distinct CDR3 sequences, roughly a tenth seen once. Germline trimming cut 4 bases from V and 0 bases from J; bases unmatched to any gene: 8. This CDR3 has 17 residues. CDR1 is MNHEY, CDR2 SMNVEV, per germline (reference sequence). This clonotype appeared many times. This material consisted of PBMCs from the stem cell graft donor, taken from the stem cell graft. The chain employs TRBV27 and TRBJ2-5; 10 nucleotides line up with TRBD2. The source of this sequence is a human donor who donated a stem cell graft to a child with SCID. This chain's CDR3 is CASSSLAGDEYQETQYF. The CDR3 DNA reads TGTGCCAGCAGTTCCCTAGCGGGGGACGAGTACCAAGAGACCCAGTACTTC.